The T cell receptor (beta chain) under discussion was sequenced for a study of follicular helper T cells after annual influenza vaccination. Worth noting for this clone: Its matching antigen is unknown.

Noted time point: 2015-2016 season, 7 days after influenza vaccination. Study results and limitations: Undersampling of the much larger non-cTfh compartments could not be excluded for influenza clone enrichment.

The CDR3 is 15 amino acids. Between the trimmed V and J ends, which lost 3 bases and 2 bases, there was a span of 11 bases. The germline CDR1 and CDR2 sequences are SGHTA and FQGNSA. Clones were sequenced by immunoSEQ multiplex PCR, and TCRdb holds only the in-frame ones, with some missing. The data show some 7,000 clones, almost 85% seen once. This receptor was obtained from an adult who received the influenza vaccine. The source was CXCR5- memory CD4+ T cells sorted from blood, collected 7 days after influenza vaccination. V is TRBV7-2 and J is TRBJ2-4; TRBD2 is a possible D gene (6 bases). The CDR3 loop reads CASSFSGGTKNIQYF. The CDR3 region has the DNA TGTGCCAGCAGCTTCTCTGGGGGGACCAAAAACATTCAGTACTTC. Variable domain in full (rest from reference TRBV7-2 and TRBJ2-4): GAGVSQSPSNKVTEKGKDVELRCDPISGHTALYWYRQSLGQGLEFLIYFQGNSAPDKSGLPSDRFSAERTGGSVSTLTIQRTQQEDSAVYLCASSFSGGTKNIQYFGAGTRLSVL.